These 29 T cell receptor beta chains originate from one sample sequenced in a study of OX40 agonist ivuxolimab in advanced cancers. Profiling relied on immunoSEQ multiplex PCR, and the TCRdb table lists in-frame clones only, not all of them. Here the sample spans tens of thousands of clones, around nine tenths being singletons. This material consisted of CD4+ or CD8+ T cells sorted from blood, taken in a trial of the OX40 agonist ivuxolimab. Every receptor here comes from an adult with an advanced solid tumor such as melanoma, head and neck, liver or kidney cancer.

The rearrangement joins TRBV19 to TRBJ1-3; D is ambiguous. CDR1 and CDR2 (germline): LNHDA, SQIVND (reference sequence). Trimming removed 3 bases from V and 0 bases from J, with 9 bases in between. The CDR3 extends over 15 amino acids. The CDR3 protein is CASSIAGSSGNTIYF. The CDR3 region has the DNA TGTGCCAGTAGTATTGCAGGAAGCTCTGGAAACACCATATATTTT.

The table lists this clone with a count of one. The V call is TRBV7-2, the J call TRBJ2-1; 13 bases map to TRBD2. J lost 4 bases, V lost 2 bases, and 5 bases had no gene match. This CDR3 is 17 amino acids long. CDR1 is SGHTA, CDR2 FQGNSA, per germline. CDR3 region: CASSLPGTSGMYNEQFF. The DNA for the CDR3 is TGTGCCAGCAGCTTACCTGGGACTAGCGGGATGTACAATGAGCAGTTCTTC.

Notes on this clone: Within the sample, other DNA sequences also encode this same CDR3. This chain connects TRBV5-1 to TRBJ2-4; 7 nucleotides line up with TRBD2. Germline V gene data show CDR1 as SGHRS and CDR2 as YFSETQ. J lost 6 bases, V lost 0 bases, and 12 bases had no gene match. The CDR3 is 17 residues long. In nucleotides, the CDR3 is TGCGCCAGCAGCTTGGCCAGTGGGGGGGGAAGCGTAAACATTCAGTACTTC. Protein sequence: CASSLASGGGSVNIQYF.

This sequence joins TRBV10-3 and TRBJ2-5; TRBD2 matches 14 bases. The J segment lost 5 bases and the V segment lost 1 base, leaving 6 bases of the junction unmatched. Germline V gene data show CDR1 as ENHRY and CDR2 as SYGVKD. This CDR3 contains 17 residues. As DNA, the CDR3 is TGTGCCATCAGTGAGTTCCGACTAGCGGGAGGGCTGGAGACCCAGTACTTC. It translates to CAISEFRLAGGLETQYF.

This chain links TRBV11-1 with TRBJ1-1; possibly TRBD1 for D (5 bases). The CDR3 totals 16 residues. Germline V CDR1 and CDR2: SGHAT, FQDESV (reference sequence). V was trimmed by 10 bases and J by 0 bases, leaving 21 bases between them. The CDR3 coding sequence is TGTGCCATACGAAAAGGGGCCGATCCCATGAACACTGAAGCTTTCTTT. Translation gives CAIRKGADPMNTEAFF.

In this sample, this clone turned up a few times. As DNA, the CDR3 is TGTGCCAGCAGTTCGGTGGAGAACACTGAAGCTTTCTTT. Amino acids: CASSSVENTEAFF. The V and J genes are TRBV27 and TRBJ1-1; the D is unclear. CDR3 length: 13 amino acids. V was pared by 4 bases and J by 1 base, with 7 bases between. Looked up from germline, CDR1 is MNHEY and CDR2 is SMNVEV (reference sequence).

The rearrangement joins TRBV7-8 to TRBJ2-7; weak D call: TRBD1 (6 bases). CDR3 length: 13 residues. From germline, CDR1 is SGHVS and CDR2 FQNEAQ. The V and J ends lost 4 bases and 2 bases respectively, with 9 bases between them. The CDR3 reads CASSYRTAYEQYF. The CDR3 nucleotides are TGTGCCAGCAGCTATAGGACAGCCTACGAGCAGTACTTC.

V gene TRBV10-3 combines with J gene TRBJ1-2; D not certain. Trimming stripped 0 bases from V and 2 bases from J, with 7 bases between. The CDR3 is 14 residues long. CDR1 ENHRY and CDR2 SYGVKD come from the germline V gene. The CDR3 sequence is CAISESRQNYGYTF. The CDR3 DNA reads TGTGCCATCAGTGAGTCGAGACAAAACTATGGCTACACCTTC.

This clone was detected a few times. The chain joins TRBV6-1 to TRBJ2-2; 9 nucleotides match TRBD1. The V gene end was trimmed by 6 bases and the J gene end by 8 bases; junction bases not matched to a gene: 7. In germline, CDR1 is MNHNS, CDR2 SASEGT. The CDR3 sequence is 14 residues long. CDR3 nucleotides: TGTGCCAGCAGGGGGACAGGGATAAAGGGGGAGCTGTTTTTT. It yields the protein CASRGTGIKGELFF.

The chain carries TRBV11-2 and TRBJ2-2; D is undetermined. The germline V gene encodes CDR1 SGHAT and CDR2 FQNNGV. The CDR3 has 12 amino acids. V lost 4 bases to trimming and J lost 5 bases, with 5 bases between them. CDR3 DNA: TGTGCCAGCAGCTCAGATACCGGGGAGCTGTTTTTT. Protein product: CASSSDTGELFF.

The rearrangement links TRBV18 to TRBJ2-3; TRBD2 might be the D (6 bases). The germline V and J ends were trimmed by 3 bases and 2 bases, with 15 bases remaining between them. CDR1 is KGHSH and CDR2 is LQKENI in the germline V gene. The CDR3 covers 16 residues. The CDR3 loop is CASSPSRDSFTDTQYF. Here the CDR3 DNA reads TGTGCCAGCTCACCGTCCCGGGACTCCTTCACAGATACGCAGTATTTT.

A single count supports this clone. The chain has TRBV6-1 and TRBJ1-3; D perhaps matches TRBD1 (5 bases). CDR3 length equals 15 residues. The germline gives CDR1 MNHNS, CDR2 SASEGT. V was cut by 3 bases and J by 3 bases, with 12 bases left in between. The CDR3 DNA reads TGTGCCAGCAGTGAGACAGTCAGCGGTGGAAACACCATATATTTT. It translates to CASSETVSGGNTIYF.

V and J are TRBV7-9 and TRBJ2-3; TRBD2 matches 8 bases. The CDR3 contains 14 residues. Germline CDR1 and CDR2: SEHNR and FQNEAQ (reference sequence). The trim removed 9 bases at V and 2 bases at J, leaving 7 bases unmatched. CDR3 nucleotide sequence: TGTGCCAGTAGGAGCGGGGGCAACACAGATACGCAGTATTTT. Its protein product is CASRSGGNTDTQYF.

V usage is TRBV7-2 and J usage is TRBJ2-1, with D possibly matching TRBD2 (6 bases). Looked up from germline, CDR1 is SGHTA and CDR2 is FQGNSA. The CDR3 runs 14 residues. V shed 5 bases and J shed 3 bases, with 11 bases lying between them. CDR3 in DNA: TGTGCCAGCAGCACCCGGGAGTTCTACAATGAGCAGTTCTTC. Protein product: CASSTREFYNEQFF.

V gene TRBV2 combines with J gene TRBJ2-3; 8 bases map to TRBD1. CDR3 length equals 15 residues. Germline-derived CDR1 and CDR2 are SNHLY and FYNNEI. V dropped 4 bases and J dropped 2; count of bases not matched to a gene: 5. The CDR3 loop is CASSGRDRTTDTQYF. The CDR3 nucleotides are TGTGCCAGCAGTGGGAGGGACAGGACCACAGATACGCAGTATTTT.

The gene calls are TRBV29-1 and TRBJ2-7; D is possibly TRBD1 or TRBD2 (6 bases each). Between the trimmed V and J ends, which lost 3 bases and 2 bases, there was a span of 11 bases. There are 13 residues in the CDR3. Germline-derived CDR1 and CDR2 are SQVTM and ANQGSEA. This CDR3 is CSVEGGTTYEQYF. CDR3 sequence (DNA): TGCAGCGTTGAGGGGGGCACAACCTACGAGCAGTACTTC.

This clone was seen a handful of times. The gene calls are TRBV10-1 and TRBJ1-1; perhaps TRBD1 as D (6 bases). Trimming removed 6 bases at V and 7 bases at J, with 18 bases between. There are 14 residues in the CDR3. Per the germline V gene, CDR1 is WNHNN and CDR2 is SYGVQD (reference sequence). CDR3 residues: CASRGSDSLLEAFF. The CDR3, as DNA: TGCGCCAGCAGAGGGTCGGACAGCCTCCTTGAAGCTTTCTTT.

The chain carries TRBV9 and TRBJ2-5; D is perhaps TRBD1 (5 bases). The V end lost 0 bases, the J end lost 5 bases, and 11 bases lay between the germline ends. The CDR3 totals 14 residues. The V gene's germline CDR1 is SGDLS and CDR2 YYNGEE. CDR3 sequence reads: CASSVGSPGETQYF. The CDR3 region has the DNA TGTGCCAGCAGCGTAGGGTCCCCAGGGGAGACCCAGTACTTC.

This rearrangement joins TRBV7-6 to TRBJ2-5; D ambiguous. V was clipped by 2 bases and J by 1 base, with 8 bases between them. Germline CDR1 and CDR2: SGHVS and FNYEAQ. CDR3 size: 14 residues. The CDR3 reads CASSLFTVQETQYF. DNA for the CDR3: TGTGCCAGCAGCTTATTTACAGTCCAAGAGACCCAGTACTTC.

The V gene is TRBV6-1, the J gene TRBJ1-1, with 8 bases fitting TRBD1. The CDR3 has 14 amino acids. Germline V gene lookup returns CDR1 MNHNS and CDR2 SASEGT. V dropped 6 bases and J dropped 4; count of bases not matched to a gene: 7. CDR3 DNA: TGTGCCAGCAGCGTGACAGGGGCGGGCACTGAAGCTTTCTTT. It yields the protein CASSVTGAGTEAFF.

The count of this clone is one. The chain carries TRBV19 and TRBJ2-5, with a weak D call TRBD1 (5 bases). Germline CDR1 and CDR2: LNHDA and SQIVND (reference sequence). V gave up 3 bases and J gave up 2 bases, with 13 bases separating them. The CDR3 runs to 15 residues. The CDR3, as DNA: TGTGCCAGTAGTATGGGGCAGGGTGGACAAGAGACCCAGTACTTC. It encodes CASSMGQGGQETQYF.

The V gene is TRBV5-1, the J gene TRBJ1-1; a possible D gene is TRBD1 (6 bases). The V gene lost 1 base and the J gene lost 1 base, with 11 bases spanning the gap. CDR1 and CDR2 from the germline V gene are SGHRS and YFSETQ. This CDR3 comprises 15 residues. CDR3 protein: CASSLRPGQNTEAFF. CDR3 nucleotide sequence: TGCGCCAGCAGCTTGAGACCGGGACAGAACACTGAAGCTTTCTTT. Using reference TRBV5-1 and TRBJ1-1 for the parts outside the CDR3, the full variable domain is KAGVTQTPRYLIKTRGQQVTLSCSPISGHRSVSWYQQTPGQGLQFLFEYFSETQRNKGNFPGRFSGRQFSNSRSEMNVSTLELGDSALYLCASSLRPGQNTEAFFGQGTRLTVV.

The chain employs TRBV5-1 and TRBJ1-1; TRBD1 might be the D (6 bases). Germline CDR1 SGHRS, CDR2 YFSETQ. The CDR3 is made up of 14 amino acids. V lost 5 bases and J 5 bases, leaving 16 bases between the germline ends. The CDR3 here is CASSVQGMETEAFF. In DNA form, the CDR3 reads TGCGCCAGCAGTGTCCAGGGGATGGAAACTGAAGCTTTCTTT.

The CDR3 is CASSDVQGNYGYTF. Written as DNA, the CDR3 is TGTGCCAGCAGCGATGTACAGGGGAACTATGGCTACACCTTC. V usage is TRBV7-2 and J usage is TRBJ1-2, with TRBD1 matching over 7 bases. The CDR3 spans 14 residues. Trimming cost V 5 bases and J 2 bases; bases outside gene matches: 5. Germline V lookup: CDR1 SGHTA, CDR2 FQGNSA.

The chain combines TRBV5-1 with TRBJ2-5; TRBD2 matches 9 bases. The V and J ends lost 4 bases and 2 bases, in that order; junction bases with no gene match: 6. Germline V gene sequence: CDR1 SGHRS, CDR2 YFSETQ. There are 15 residues in the CDR3. The CDR3 loop reads CASSPGLAEQETQYF. The CDR3 DNA reads TGCGCCAGCAGCCCGGGACTAGCAGAACAAGAGACCCAGTACTTC.

V usage is TRBV29-1 and J usage is TRBJ2-5; TRBD1 aligns across 7 bases. Germline CDR1 is SQVTM and CDR2 is ANQGSEA. Unmatched junction bases numbered 10, after V lost 7 bases and J lost 5 bases. The CDR3 loop spans 13 amino acids. This chain's CDR3 is CSARQGSYETQYF. CDR3 nucleotides: TGCAGCGCTCGACAGGGTTCTTATGAGACCCAGTACTTC.

This chain connects TRBV2 to TRBJ2-5, with 11 bases matching TRBD2. J was trimmed by 13 bases and V by 7 bases; bases with no gene match: 11. CDR1 and CDR2 from the germline V gene are SNHLY and FYNNEI. The CDR3 is 13 residues long. Here the CDR3 DNA reads TGTGCCAGCATCTATAGGACTAGCGGGTATCTGTACTTC. It encodes CASIYRTSGYLYF.

The V call is TRBV29-1, the J call TRBJ2-4, with D possibly matching TRBD2 (5 bases). Trimming took 6 bases from V and 1 from J, leaving 16 bases between them. This CDR3 contains 15 residues. CDR1 is SQVTM and CDR2 is ANQGSEA in the germline V gene. CDR3 nucleotide sequence: TGCAGCGTCGTACCGGGGTCCGTTGCCAAAAACATTCAGTACTTC. Residues: CSVVPGSVAKNIQYF.

This clone was seen only once. V usage is TRBV4-2 and J usage is TRBJ2-1; TRBD2 agrees at 9 bases. The CDR3 is 18 residues long. Germline values: CDR1 LGHNA, CDR2 YNFKEQ. V shed 4 bases and J 2 bases; nucleotides not matched to a gene: 12. The CDR3 nucleotides are TGTGCCAGCAGCCGCGGAGGCGGGAGGGTGGGTCCCTACAATGAGCAGTTCTTC. This sequence encodes CASSRGGGRVGPYNEQFF.